The entry below describes one TCR beta chain. What it binds is unknown. The germline V gene has CDR1 GTSNPN and CDR2 SVGIG (reference sequence). The CDR3 extends over 16 amino acids. The V end lost 0 bases, the J end lost 1 base, and 15 bases lay between the germline ends. This record comes from a study of blood T cells in healthy people across ages. Whole-study findings and limits: The study found more naive CD4+ cells and higher diversity in long-lived than aged donors. Changes seen in expanded clonotypes were possibly confounded by donor CMV status left unknown.

Each sample yielded at least 6 million isolated PBMCs. Sample-barcoded 5' priming and a J-beta primer mix drove a second PCR of roughly 7 to 11 cycles. TCRdb re-analysed the 5' RACE reads in MiXCR, keeping a single row per CDR3 protein. The table lists about 760,000 distinct CDR3 sequences, roughly 56% of them singletons. The sequencing input was blood. The chain uses TRBV30 and TRBJ2-5, with D perhaps TRBD2 (5 bases). The TCR was taken from a man in his forties in good health. This chain's CDR3 is CAWSVLPQGLQETQYF. The CDR3 nucleotides read TGTGCCTGGAGTGTATTACCTCAAGGACTCCAAGAGACCCAGTACTTC.